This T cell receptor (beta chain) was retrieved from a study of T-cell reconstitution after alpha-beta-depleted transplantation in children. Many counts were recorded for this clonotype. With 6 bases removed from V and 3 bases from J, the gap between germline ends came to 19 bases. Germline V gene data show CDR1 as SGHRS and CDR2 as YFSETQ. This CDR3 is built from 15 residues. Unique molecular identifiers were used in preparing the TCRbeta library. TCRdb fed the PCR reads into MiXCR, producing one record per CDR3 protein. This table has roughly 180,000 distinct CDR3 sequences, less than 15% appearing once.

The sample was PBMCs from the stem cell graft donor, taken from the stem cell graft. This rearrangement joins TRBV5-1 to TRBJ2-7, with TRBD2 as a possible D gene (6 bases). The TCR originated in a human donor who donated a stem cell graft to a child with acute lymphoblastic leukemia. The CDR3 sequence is CASTGGTYPLYEQYF. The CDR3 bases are TGCGCCAGCACCGGCGGGACCTACCCCCTCTACGAGCAGTACTTC.